These 27 T cell receptor beta chains share one sample of origin, sequenced in a study of blood T cell repertoires in COVID-19. Produced via immunoSEQ multiplex PCR; TCRdb's table is partial and in-frame only. The table lists some 290,000 clones, roughly 90% of them singletons. The sample taken for sequencing was peripheral blood. These receptors were collected from a woman aged 30 to 39 with COVID-19, enrolled during active disease.

This clone appeared a few times. This sequence joins TRBV10-1 and TRBJ1-1; a possible D gene is TRBD1 (5 bases). Trimming took 3 bases from V and 1 from J, leaving 12 bases between them. The CDR3 has 15 amino acids. In germline, CDR1 is WNHNN, CDR2 SYGVQD (reference sequence). CDR3 DNA sequence: TGCGCCAGCAGTGAAAGGGGCTGGAAGAACACTGAAGCTTTCTTT. Translated: CASSERGWKNTEAFF.

The rearrangement joins TRBV9 to TRBJ1-2, with TRBD1 matching 7 bases. The CDR3 runs 13 residues. Germline assignment: CDR1 SGDLS and CDR2 YYNGEE. Unmatched junction bases numbered 1, after V lost 2 bases and J lost 3 bases. The CDR3 DNA reads as TGTGCCAGCAGCGTGGGGACAGACTATGGCTACACCTTC. Its protein is CASSVGTDYGYTF.

This chain connects TRBV7-2 to TRBJ1-4; TRBD1 matches 7 bases. J lost 6 bases, V lost 1 base, and 8 bases had no gene match. The germline gives CDR1 SGHTA, CDR2 FQGNSA. CDR3 length: 16 amino acids. CDR3 amino acids: CASSLGGTAVDEKLFF. DNA for the CDR3: TGTGCCAGCAGCTTAGGGGGGACAGCTGTGGATGAAAAACTGTTTTTT.

The V gene is TRBV20-1, the J gene TRBJ2-7; perhaps TRBD2 as D (5 bases). The CDR3 contains 13 residues. V gave up 3 bases and J gave up 1 base, with 10 bases separating them. The V gene's germline CDR1 is DFQATT and CDR2 SNEGSKA (reference sequence). The CDR3 reads CSASLPGSYEQYF. CDR3 nucleotides: TGCAGTGCTAGTCTCCCGGGGTCCTACGAGCAGTACTTC.

This chain links TRBV27 with TRBJ2-2, with 14 bases identical to TRBD2. The CDR3 consists of 16 residues. Germline loops: CDR1 MNHEY, CDR2 SMNVEV (reference sequence). The trim removed 10 bases at V and 4 bases at J, leaving 8 bases unmatched. The CDR3 nucleotides are TGTGCCACCCGACTAGCGGGGGGGCCGGGCACCGGGGAGCTGTTTTTT. It yields the protein CATRLAGGPGTGELFF.

This sequence joins TRBV7-6 and TRBJ2-3, with a tentative D call TRBD2 (5 bases). Germline V gene data show CDR1 as SGHVS and CDR2 as FNYEAQ. V lost 0 bases to trimming and J lost 0 bases, with 19 bases between them. This CDR3 is built from 19 residues. CDR3: CASSLALKEVWPSTDTQYF. DNA for the CDR3: TGTGCCAGCAGCTTAGCGCTAAAGGAGGTTTGGCCGAGCACAGATACGCAGTATTTT.

The genes are TRBV5-5 and TRBJ1-3, with D unresolved. V was trimmed by 5 bases and J by 0 bases, leaving 18 bases between them. The CDR3 spans 17 residues. Germline V gene data show CDR1 as SGHKS and CDR2 as YYEKEE (reference sequence). The CDR3 coding sequence is TGTGCCAGCAGTAACCTAACAGCAGTAAGCTCTGGAAACACCATATATTTT. Protein sequence: CASSNLTAVSSGNTIYF.

J is TRBJ1-3 and V is TRBV5-1; 9 bases align to TRBD1. V lost 3 bases and J lost 3; bases outside the gene matches: 4. The CDR3 length is 15 residues. The germline V gene has CDR1 SGHRS and CDR2 YFSETQ. The chain's CDR3 is CASSSQGAGGNTIYF. CDR3 DNA sequence: TGCGCCAGCAGCTCACAGGGGGCCGGTGGAAACACCATATATTTT.

This sequence joins TRBV30 and TRBJ1-5; D uncertain. Germline assignment: CDR1 GTSNPN and CDR2 SVGIG (reference sequence). The CDR3 covers 15 residues. Trimming took 0 bases from V and 11 from J, leaving 20 bases between them. The CDR3 region has the DNA TGTGCCTGGAGTGTACGGGAAAGCTATATTCAATCCCAGCATTTT. Translated, it gives CAWSVRESYIQSQHF. Combining the CDR3 with reference TRBV30 and TRBJ1-5 gives the whole variable domain SQTIHQWPATLVQPVGSPLSLECTVEGTSNPNLYWYRQAAGRGLQLLFYSVGIGQISSEVPQNLSASRPQDRQFILSSKKLLLSDSGFYLCAWSVRESYIQSQHFGDGTRLSIL.

The sample holds one count of this clone. V usage is TRBV7-9 and J usage is TRBJ2-5, with TRBD1 matching over 9 bases. The CDR3 sequence is 15 residues long. The V gene's germline CDR1 is SEHNR and CDR2 FQNEAQ (reference sequence). The J segment lost 5 bases and the V segment lost 5 bases, leaving 9 bases of the junction unmatched. The CDR3 spells CASSQLTGGGETQYF. Here the CDR3 DNA reads TGTGCCAGCAGCCAACTTACAGGGGGCGGGGAGACCCAGTACTTC.

This clone was observed once. The rearrangement joins TRBV7-6 to TRBJ1-2; D is undetermined. The V gene's germline CDR1 is SGHVS and CDR2 FNYEAQ. Trimming pared 2 bases from V and 8 bases from J, leaving 24 bases between. This CDR3 spans 17 amino acids. The CDR3 protein is CASSLSLVGGRSGGYTF. In DNA, the CDR3 is TGTGCCAGCAGCTTATCCCTTGTGGGAGGGCGATCAGGAGGCTACACCTTC. Based on the CDR3 plus reference TRBV7-6 and TRBJ1-2, the full variable domain is GAGVSQSPRYKVTKRGQDVALRCDPISGHVSLYWYRQALGQGPEFLTYFNYEAQQDKSGLPNDRFSAERPEGSISTLTIQRTEQRDSAMYRCASSLSLVGGRSGGYTFGSGTRLTVV.

The chain recombines TRBV20-1 with TRBJ1-4; D call uncertain. This CDR3 is 11 amino acids long. Germline-derived CDR1 and CDR2 are DFQATT and SNEGSKA (reference sequence). V was trimmed by 6 bases and J by 8 bases, leaving 10 bases between them. The CDR3 spells CSAPRGEKLFF. The CDR3 nucleotides read TGCAGTGCCCCTAGAGGGGAAAAACTGTTTTTT.

The rearrangement links TRBV19 to TRBJ1-6; no clear D gene. Looked up from germline, CDR1 is LNHDA and CDR2 is SQIVND (reference sequence). V was shortened by 6 bases and J by 7 bases, with 16 bases between the two germline ends. This CDR3 has 15 residues. The CDR3 DNA reads as TGTGCCAGTAGCAACGGGGAAGTTACGAATTCACCCCTCCACTTT. Its protein product is CASSNGEVTNSPLHF.

The rearrangement joins TRBV11-2 to TRBJ2-7; 9 positions agree with TRBD1. The CDR3 is 15 residues long. J gave up 8 bases and V 5 bases, and 13 bases lay outside the gene matches. Germline CDR1 and CDR2: SGHAT and FQNNGV. CDR3 loop: CASSEPTGGATKQYF. Written as DNA, the CDR3 is TGTGCCAGCAGCGAACCGACAGGGGGGGCTACTAAGCAGTACTTC.

V gene TRBV27 combines with J gene TRBJ2-3; D is perhaps TRBD2 (6 bases). CDR1 is MNHEY, CDR2 SMNVEV, per germline (reference sequence). This CDR3 has 13 residues. V was clipped by 10 bases and J by 3 bases, with 14 bases between them. The CDR3 is CATKLALTDTQYF. The CDR3 coding sequence is TGTGCCACTAAACTAGCTTTGACAGATACGCAGTATTTT.

The rearrangement uses TRBV6-6 and TRBJ1-5; D not resolved. Germline values: CDR1 MNHNY, CDR2 SVGAGI (reference sequence). CDR3 length equals 13 residues. V lost 2 bases and J lost 5, with 7 bases in between. In DNA form, the CDR3 reads TGTGCCAGCAGTTACGAGCTGGATCAGCCCCAGCATTTT. Its translation is CASSYELDQPQHF.

V gene TRBV6-2 or TRBV6-3 combines with J gene TRBJ2-3; 10 bases line up with TRBD2. Germline lookup yields CDR1 MNHEY and CDR2 SVGEGT. The CDR3 consists of 17 residues. Trimming cost V 4 bases and J 5 bases; bases outside gene matches: 12. The DNA for the CDR3 is TGTGCCAGCAGTTCACTCCTCCTAGCGGGGGAAGGAGATACGCAGTATTTT. Encoded protein: CASSSLLLAGEGDTQYF.

The J gene is TRBJ2-5, the V gene TRBV19, with 9 positions matching TRBD1. V was pared by 5 bases and J by 5 bases, with 9 bases of the junction left unmatched. Germline V gives CDR1 LNHDA, CDR2 SQIVND (reference sequence). This CDR3 region has 15 residues. The CDR3 is CASSSGTGRGETQYF. The CDR3 bases are TGTGCCAGTAGTTCCGGGACAGGGCGAGGGGAGACCCAGTACTTC.

The table lists this clone with a count of one. V and J are TRBV11-2 and TRBJ2-1; 9 bases are a match to TRBD1. V trimming: 2 bases; J trimming: 7 bases; junction bases outside the gene matches: 9. The length of the CDR3 is 16 residues. Per germline, CDR1 SGHAT and CDR2 FQNNGV. The chain's CDR3 is CASSLIGGTGRNEQFF. The CDR3 nucleotides are TGTGCCAGCAGCTTAATAGGGGGGACAGGGAGGAATGAGCAGTTCTTC. The complete variable domain, with remaining parts taken from reference TRBV11-2 and TRBJ2-1, reads EAGVAQSPRYKIIEKRQSVAFWCNPISGHATLYWYQQILGQGPKLLIQFQNNGVVDDSQLPKDRFSAERLKGVDSTLKIQPAKLEDSAVYLCASSLIGGTGRNEQFFGPGTRLTVL.

The CDR3 nucleotides read TGTGCCAGCAGCAAGGGGCTAGCGGGAAATGAGCAGTTCTTC. It specifies CASSKGLAGNEQFF. The chain is built from TRBV5-4 and TRBJ2-1; 9 bases line up with TRBD2. The CDR3 spans 14 residues. In germline, CDR1 is SGHNT, CDR2 YYREEE (reference sequence). After removal of 4 bases from V and 7 bases from J, the junction contained 6 bases not matched to a gene.

V is TRBV7-8 and J is TRBJ2-5; D remains ambiguous. In germline, CDR1 is SGHVS, CDR2 FQNEAQ. This CDR3 has 14 amino acids. V was shortened by 2 bases and J by 2 bases, with 9 bases between the two germline ends. CDR3 nucleotide sequence: TGTGCCAGCAGCTTAAGACCAGGACAAGAGACCCAGTACTTC. This gives the protein CASSLRPGQETQYF.

The CDR3 loop is CSVEDDRDSNEQFF. CDR3 bases: TGCAGCGTTGAAGATGACAGGGATTCGAATGAGCAGTTCTTC. This chain links TRBV29-1 with TRBJ2-1; 7 bases are a match to TRBD1. Looked up from germline, CDR1 is SQVTM and CDR2 is ANQGSEA. V gave up 0 bases and J gave up 7 bases; unmatched junction bases: 6. The length of the CDR3 is 14 residues.

The CDR3 region is CASSDRAGVDTQYF. Written as DNA, the CDR3 is TGTGCCAGCAGCGACCGTGCGGGGGTGGATACGCAGTATTTT. The J gene is TRBJ2-3, the V gene TRBV3-1 (or the pseudogene TRBV3-2), with 7 nucleotides matching TRBD2. CDR3 length: 14 residues. The trim removed 5 bases at V and 6 bases at J, leaving 8 bases unmatched. Germline CDR1 is LGHDT and CDR2 is YNNKEL (reference sequence).

The V call is TRBV2, the J call TRBJ1-2, with D possibly TRBD1 on 5 matching bases. V was clipped by 3 bases and J by 3 bases, with 11 bases between them. CDR3 length equals 14 residues. Germline V gene sequence: CDR1 SNHLY, CDR2 FYNNEI. The DNA of the CDR3 is TGTGCCAGCAGTGACCCAGGGAGGGACTATGGCTACACCTTC. The encoded protein is CASSDPGRDYGYTF.

The V call is TRBV7-8, the J call TRBJ2-2; 7 nucleotides line up with TRBD2. The CDR3 runs 14 residues. Germline V gene lookup returns CDR1 SGHVS and CDR2 FQNEAQ. The trim removed 7 bases at V and 3 bases at J, leaving 5 bases unmatched. The CDR3 sequence is CASIRSGDTGELFF. CDR3 in DNA: TGTGCCAGCATCCGGAGCGGGGACACCGGGGAGCTGTTTTTT.

This chain joins TRBV27 and TRBJ2-1, with D perhaps TRBD1 (6 bases). Trimming took off 5 bases at V and 5 bases at J, with 13 bases between the two ends. The CDR3 covers 14 residues. Per germline, CDR1 MNHEY and CDR2 SMNVEV (reference sequence). CDR3 bases: TGTGCCAGCAGTCGTGCTGGGGGCAACAATGAGCAGTTCTTC. It specifies CASSRAGGNNEQFF.

The gene calls are TRBV7-9 and TRBJ1-1; 8 positions match TRBD1. V lost 3 bases and J lost 0; bases outside the gene matches: 6. This CDR3 is 16 amino acids long. Germline CDR1 SEHNR, CDR2 FQNEAQ (reference sequence). CDR3 in amino acids: CASSFETGVMNTEAFF. As DNA, the CDR3 is TGTGCCAGCAGCTTCGAGACAGGGGTGATGAACACTGAAGCTTTCTTT.